The clone carrying this TCR beta chain was observed a handful of times. The antigen is unknown. TCRdb fed the 5' RACE reads into MiXCR, producing one record per CDR3 protein. The sample carries roughly 720,000 distinct CDR3 sequences, over 15% recorded once. The data stem from a study of identical twins. General study results and limits: Abundant beta clonotypes from cord blood bore fewer insertions; memory repertoires lacked this pattern.

Trimming stripped 0 bases from V and 3 bases from J, with 18 bases between. This CDR3 is built from 16 residues. Germline CDR1 and CDR2: DFQATT and SNEGSKA (reference sequence). The same data also contributed to another study, on T cells expressing NK-cell markers. That paper states: Cells sorted as CD3+CD56+NKG2C+, CD3+CD56+NKG2C- and CD3+CD56-NKG2C+ T cells supplied the TCR beta repertoires. Sorting in several experiments was restricted by an anti-gamma-delta TCR antibody to alpha-beta TCR T cells.

The sequence was collected from a woman between 18 and 30 years old in good health. This chain links TRBV20-1 with TRBJ2-7, with D tentatively TRBD1 (5 bases). Source material: PBMCs. Here the CDR3 DNA reads TGCAGTGCTAGAGATCTTGGGGCAGGGCGGTTCTACGAGCAGTACTTC. It encodes CSARDLGAGRFYEQYF.